These 13 T cell receptor beta chains were sequenced from one sample in a study of a mutant IDH1 vaccine in newly diagnosed glioma. The method was immunoSEQ multiplex PCR; TCRdb's version includes in-frame clones alone and lacks a portion of them. This table has 60,000 or so clones, 85% to 90% appearing once. Documented time point: week 5, during vaccination. A single vaccine dose contained 300 ug of mutant IDH1 20-mer peptide, and topical imiquimod was used with it. These TCRs' antigens remain unknown. This material consisted of PBMCs, taken from a glioma patient whose treatment included an IDH1 peptide vaccine. The source is a woman aged 40 to 55 with glioma.

The CDR3 spells CAWSGEQGGQPQHF. CDR3 nucleotide sequence: TGTGCCTGGAGTGGAGAACAGGGAGGCCAGCCCCAGCATTTT. This sequence joins TRBV30 and TRBJ1-5; a weak D match, TRBD1 (6 bases). CDR3 length: 14 amino acids. Germline V gives CDR1 GTSNPN, CDR2 SVGIG (reference sequence). V lost 1 base and J lost 7, with 14 bases in between.

J is TRBJ2-7 and V is TRBV7-2; 7 bases fit TRBD2. After removal of 4 bases from V and 4 bases from J, the junction contained 10 bases not matched to a gene. Germline V gene data show CDR1 as SGHTA and CDR2 as FQGNSA. CDR3 length: 15 residues. The CDR3 bases are TGTGCCAGCAGCTCCGGGACCGGGACTATGTACGAGCAGTACTTC. Amino acids: CASSSGTGTMYEQYF.

CDR3: CASSVGSGGSLEQYF. CDR3 nucleotides: TGTGCCAGCAGCGTGGGGAGCGGGGGATCACTCGAGCAGTACTTC. The gene calls are TRBV9 and TRBJ2-7; 8 positions agree with TRBD2. The CDR3 runs 15 residues. Germline V gene sequence: CDR1 SGDLS, CDR2 YYNGEE. J gave up 6 bases and V 2 bases, and 10 bases lay outside the gene matches.

The chain has TRBV5-5 and TRBJ1-6, with D perhaps matching TRBD1 (6 bases). This CDR3 spans 15 amino acids. Germline loops: CDR1 SGHKS, CDR2 YYEKEE (reference sequence). Trimming stripped 4 bases from V and 7 bases from J, with 15 bases between. Here the CDR3 reads CASSPGTNTNSPLHF. CDR3 nucleotide sequence: TGTGCCAGCAGCCCAGGGACAAACACAAATTCACCCCTCCACTTT.

The V and J genes are TRBV6-1 and TRBJ1-3; tentatively, D is TRBD1 (6 bases). Between the trimmed V and J ends, which lost 4 bases and 1 base, there was a span of 11 bases. The CDR3 is 15 residues long. Germline loops: CDR1 MNHNS, CDR2 SASEGT. This CDR3 is CASSVQGRSGNTIYF. CDR3 in DNA: TGTGCCAGCAGTGTGCAGGGGAGGTCTGGAAACACCATATATTTT.

A few counts support this clone. The chain recombines TRBV4-1 with TRBJ1-2; D remains ambiguous. Trimming left V 0 bases short and J 8 bases short, with 10 bases between. Germline CDR1 is MGHRA and CDR2 is YSYEKL. The CDR3 sequence is 13 residues long. CDR3 in DNA: TGCGCCAGCAGCCAAGAAAGGAACACCGGCTACACCTTC. Translation: CASSQERNTGYTF.

This clone has just one count. This chain connects TRBV5-1 to TRBJ1-1; possibly TRBD1 for D (5 bases). The germline CDR1 and CDR2 sequences are SGHRS and YFSETQ. CDR3 size: 15 residues. V was trimmed by 3 bases and J by 1 base, leaving 13 bases between them. Written as DNA, the CDR3 is TGCGCCAGCAGCTGGACTGGTGGGGCGAACACTGAAGCTTTCTTT. This translates into CASSWTGGANTEAFF.

The chain employs TRBV9 and TRBJ2-3; possibly TRBD2 for D (5 bases). Between the trimmed V and J ends, which lost 1 base and 2 bases, there was a span of 14 bases. The germline V gene has CDR1 SGDLS and CDR2 YYNGEE. The CDR3 totals 16 residues. For the CDR3, the DNA is TGTGCCAGCAGCGTATCCGGCGGCGGGCCCACAGATACGCAGTATTTT. Its translation is CASSVSGGGPTDTQYF.

V usage is TRBV2 and J usage is TRBJ2-7, with D tentatively TRBD1 or TRBD2 (5 bases each). Germline values: CDR1 SNHLY, CDR2 FYNNEI. V shed 5 bases and J shed 3 bases, with 17 bases lying between them. This CDR3 spans 15 amino acids. The CDR3 region is CASSPNRDAVYEQYF. The CDR3 DNA sequence: TGTGCCAGCAGTCCAAACCGGGACGCTGTCTACGAGCAGTACTTC.

J is TRBJ1-5 and V is TRBV19, with D hard to call. Germline CDR1 and CDR2: LNHDA and SQIVND (reference sequence). This CDR3 is built from 14 residues. The germline V and J ends were trimmed by 1 base and 5 bases, with 9 bases remaining between them. The CDR3 sequence is CASSIGRPHQPQHF. In DNA, the CDR3 is TGTGCCAGTAGTATAGGTAGACCCCATCAGCCCCAGCATTTT. Together with reference TRBV19 and TRBJ1-5, the CDR3 gives the full variable domain: DGGITQSPKYLFRKEGQNVTLSCEQNLNHDAMYWYRQDPGQGLRLIYYSQIVNDFQKGDIAEGYSVSREKKESFPLTVTSAQKNPTAFYLCASSIGRPHQPQHFGDGTRLSIL.

This chain links TRBV19 with TRBJ2-1, with 8 bases matching TRBD1. This CDR3 is 15 amino acids long. Germline V lookup: CDR1 LNHDA, CDR2 SQIVND (reference sequence). With 6 bases clipped from V and 9 bases from J, the junction kept 13 bases outside the gene matches. CDR3: CASRTRGLPYGEQFF. CDR3 nucleotides: TGTGCCAGTAGAACCAGGGGGCTCCCTTACGGTGAGCAGTTCTTC.

J is TRBJ1-2 and V is TRBV6-1; unclear D gene. V was trimmed by 4 bases and J by 3 bases, leaving 9 bases between them. Germline CDR1 and CDR2: MNHNS and SASEGT. The CDR3 totals 13 residues. DNA of the CDR3: TGTGCCAGCAGTGTTTTGGAGTACTATGGCTACACCTTC. It specifies CASSVLEYYGYTF.

The rearrangement joins TRBV7-9 to TRBJ2-2, with 9 bases identical to TRBD2. V was clipped by 3 bases and J by 5 bases; unmatched bases: 7. The CDR3 contains 16 residues. Germline V CDR1 and CDR2: SEHNR, FQNEAQ (reference sequence). In DNA form, the CDR3 reads TGTGCCAGCAGCTTTATGACTAGCGGTTCAACCGGGGAGCTGTTTTTT. This sequence encodes CASSFMTSGSTGELFF.